One sample yielded the 15 T cell receptor beta chains listed below, sequenced in a study of CD8 T cells in ankylosing spondylitis. TCRdb ran MiXCR on the 5' RACE reads and lists one entry per CDR3 protein. The table records about 130,000 distinct CDR3 sequences, about 7% of them present only once. The sequenced sample consisted of blood, either unsorted or a sorted T cell fraction (not recorded which). All receptors derive from a male donor with ankylosing spondylitis or in good health (not recorded which).

This clonotype occurred many times. The rearrangement links TRBV18 to TRBJ1-2; no clear D. This CDR3 has 14 amino acids. Germline CDR1 is KGHSH and CDR2 is LQKENI. Trimming shortened V by 3 bases and J by 4 bases, and 12 bases separated the two germline ends. CDR3 in amino acids: CASSPGRRTYGYTF. The DNA of the CDR3 is TGTGCCAGCTCACCTGGCAGGCGGACCTATGGCTACACCTTC. Full variable domain (outside the CDR3, taken from reference TRBV18 and TRBJ1-2): NAGVMQNPRHLVRRRGQEARLRCSPMKGHSHVYWYRQLPEEGLKFMVYLQKENIIDESGMPKERFSAEFPKEGPSILRIQQVVRGDSAAYFCASSPGRRTYGYTFGSGTRLTVV.

This clonotype was seen ten or more times. Sequence at one end of the junction differs from germline and may be a read error. The chain has TRBV3-1 and TRBJ2-1; D not resolved. CDR3 size: 12 residues. Germline V gives CDR1 LGHDT, CDR2 YNNKEL (reference sequence). The CDR3 sequence: CASSEDYNEQFF. CDR3 nucleotide sequence: TGTGCCAGCAGCGAAGACTACAATGAGCAGTTCTTC.

This clonotype was picked up many times. The rearrangement links TRBV20-1 to TRBJ2-4, with D possibly called TRBD1 or TRBD2 (5 bases each). The CDR3 covers 15 residues. Germline V gives CDR1 DFQATT, CDR2 SNEGSKA (reference sequence). Trimming took 0 bases from V and 3 from J, leaving 12 bases between them. This chain's CDR3 is CSARDQGDSKNIQYF. In DNA, the CDR3 is TGCAGTGCTAGAGATCAGGGAGACAGCAAAAACATTCAGTACTTC.

This clonotype was seen at least ten times. The chain is built from TRBV12-3 or TRBV12-4 and TRBJ1-5; D gene unclear. V was shortened by 5 bases and J by 7 bases, with 15 bases between the two germline ends. This CDR3 is built from 14 residues. DNA for the CDR3: TGTGCCAGCAGTCATTCGGCGGGGTTCCAGCCCCAGCATTTT. Its protein product is CASSHSAGFQPQHF.

This clonotype was counted many times. This chain links TRBV13 with TRBJ1-1, with a weak D call TRBD1 (6 bases). Trimming shortened V by 1 base and J by 2 bases, and 14 bases separated the two germline ends. The CDR3 length is 16 residues. CDR1 is PRHDT, CDR2 FYEKMQ, per germline (reference sequence). The CDR3 sequence is CASSLVGARPNTEAFF. The CDR3 DNA is TGTGCCAGCAGCTTAGTGGGGGCGCGCCCTAACACTGAAGCTTTCTTT. Looking up the rest from reference TRBV13 and TRBJ1-1 gives the full variable domain: AAGVIQSPRHLIKEKRETATLKCYPIPRHDTVYWYQQGPGQDPQFLISFYEKMQSDKGSIPDRFSAQQFSDYHSELNMSSLELGDSALYFCASSLVGARPNTEAFFGQGTRLTVV.

The J gene is TRBJ2-3, the V gene TRBV11-2; 9 nucleotides line up with TRBD2. V shed 5 bases, J shed 0 bases, and the junction held 12 bases outside the gene matches. The length of the CDR3 is 18 residues. The V gene's germline CDR1 is SGHAT and CDR2 FQNNGV. CDR3 amino acids: CASSTRVLAGMSTDTQYF. In DNA, the CDR3 is TGTGCCAGCAGCACTAGGGTTCTAGCGGGGATGAGCACAGATACGCAGTATTTT.

This clonotype came up many times. V usage is TRBV7-9 and J usage is TRBJ2-7; 8 bases line up with TRBD1. CDR1 SEHNR and CDR2 FQNEAQ come from the germline V gene (reference sequence). The V gene end was trimmed by 4 bases and the J gene end by 5 bases; junction bases not matched to a gene: 13. The CDR3 runs to 16 residues. The CDR3 loop is CASSYPSGQGVNEQYF. In nucleotides, the CDR3 is TGTGCCAGCAGCTATCCAAGCGGACAGGGTGTCAACGAGCAGTACTTC.

Only a few counts were recorded for this clonotype. The chain is built from TRBV5-1 and TRBJ1-1; TRBD1 matches 8 bases. The CDR3 covers 14 residues. V was pared by 1 base and J by 3 bases, with 2 bases of the junction left unmatched. Per germline, CDR1 SGHRS and CDR2 YFSETQ. The CDR3 protein is CASSLLQGDTEAFF. In DNA, the CDR3 is TGCGCCAGCAGCTTGTTACAGGGGGACACTGAAGCTTTCTTT.

This clonotype was observed at least ten times. This chain links TRBV25-1 with TRBJ2-5, with D perhaps TRBD2 (5 bases). The CDR3 is 12 amino acids. The V end was cut by 7 bases, the J end by 5 bases, with 11 bases between. In germline, CDR1 is MGHDK, CDR2 SYGVNS. The CDR3 loop reads CASMRGGETQYF. The CDR3 bases are TGTGCCAGCATGAGAGGAGGCGAGACCCAGTACTTC.

In this sample, this clonotype turned up many times. The CDR3 DNA reads as TGCAGTGCTAGAGAGTGGGGACTAGCGGGGTCTACAGATACGCAGTATTTT. Residues: CSAREWGLAGSTDTQYF. This chain connects TRBV20-1 to TRBJ2-3, with 13 nucleotides matching TRBD2. Germline CDR1 and CDR2: DFQATT and SNEGSKA (reference sequence). The CDR3 has 17 amino acids. The junction had 6 bases not matched to a gene; V was cut back by 0 bases and J by 3 bases.

The J gene is TRBJ2-3, the V gene TRBV5-1; D call uncertain. The V gene's germline CDR1 is SGHRS and CDR2 YFSETQ. Deletions cut 0 bases from V and 2 bases from J, with 7 bases between. This CDR3 is 14 amino acids long. The CDR3 here is CASSLVGHTDTQYF. In DNA, the CDR3 is TGCGCCAGCAGCTTGGTTGGCCACACAGATACGCAGTATTTT.

CDR3 protein: CASSGQGSGELFF. CDR3 sequence (DNA): TGCGCCAGCAGCGGACAGGGATCCGGGGAGCTGTTTTTT. The rearrangement uses TRBV4-3 and TRBJ2-2, with 8 bases identical to TRBD1. The junction had 2 bases not matched to a gene; V was cut back by 5 bases and J by 6 bases. CDR1 LGHNA and CDR2 YSLEER come from the germline V gene. The CDR3 contains 13 residues.

This clonotype has at least ten counts. The chain links TRBV20-1 to TRBJ2-1; no clear D gene. Germline V lookup: CDR1 DFQATT, CDR2 SNEGSKA (reference sequence). The CDR3 length is 17 residues. Between the trimmed V and J ends, which lost 1 base and 3 bases, there was a span of 19 bases. The CDR3 loop reads CSARGEAEITFYNEQFF. The CDR3 nucleotides are TGCAGTGCTAGAGGTGAGGCAGAAATAACCTTCTACAATGAGCAGTTCTTC.

The table lists this clonotype with many counts. The V call is TRBV29-1, the J call TRBJ1-4; TRBD1 matches at 7 bases. V dropped 1 base and J dropped 3; count of bases not matched to a gene: 5. This CDR3 has 15 amino acids. Per the germline V gene, CDR1 is SQVTM and CDR2 is ANQGSEA. The CDR3 DNA sequence: TGCAGCGTTGAAGGCCGGGACAGCCCTAATGAAAAACTGTTTTTT. It is translated as CSVEGRDSPNEKLFF.

This clonotype was detected a few times. The rearrangement links TRBV5-5 to TRBJ2-1; tentatively, D is TRBD2 (5 bases). Germline CDR1 and CDR2: SGHKS and YYEKEE (reference sequence). The V and J ends lost 3 bases and 0 bases respectively, with 10 bases between them. There are 15 residues in the CDR3. The CDR3 DNA reads TGTGCCAGCAGCTCCGGGGTTAGCTCCTACAATGAGCAGTTCTTC. Residues: CASSSGVSSYNEQFF.